The clone carrying this T cell receptor beta chain has just a few counts. Its target is unknown. TCRdb recomputed calls from the 5' RACE reads with MiXCR, one row per CDR3 protein. The table shows roughly 500,000 distinct CDR3 sequences, with 20% to 25% occurring only once. The entry originates in a study of identical twins. CDR1 SGHTA and CDR2 FQGNSA come from the germline V gene. V gave up 5 bases and J gave up 6 bases, with 20 bases separating them. This CDR3 has 15 residues. The study, taken as a whole, reports: Cord blood's abundant beta clonotypes had fewer insertions, unlike memory repertoires.

This same sample was also taken into another study, of T cells expressing NK-cell markers. That publication notes: Several experiments added an anti-gamma-delta TCR antibody to sort only alpha-beta TCR T cells.

The sequenced material came from CD4+ T cells sorted from blood. The chain couples TRBV7-2 to TRBJ2-7; D may match TRBD1 or TRBD2 (7 bases each). The TCR was taken from a woman between 18 and 29 years old in good health. As DNA, the CDR3 is TGTGCCAGCAGCCCACGACTACAGGGGAGGGCCGAGCAGTACTTC. As protein: CASSPRLQGRAEQYF.